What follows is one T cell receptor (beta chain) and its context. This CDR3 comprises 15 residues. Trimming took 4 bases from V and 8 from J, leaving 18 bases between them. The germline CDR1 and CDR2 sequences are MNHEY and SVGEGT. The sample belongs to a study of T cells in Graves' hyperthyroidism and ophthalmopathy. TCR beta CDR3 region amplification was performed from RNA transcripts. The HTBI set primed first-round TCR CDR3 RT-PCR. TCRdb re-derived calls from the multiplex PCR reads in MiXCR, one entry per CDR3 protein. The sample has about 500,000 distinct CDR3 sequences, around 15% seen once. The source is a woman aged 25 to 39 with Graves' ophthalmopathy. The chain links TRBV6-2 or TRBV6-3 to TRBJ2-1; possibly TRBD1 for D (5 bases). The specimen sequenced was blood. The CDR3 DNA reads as TGTGCCAGCAGTTCCCCTAGTAGGGGCGCGGATGAGCAGTTCTTC. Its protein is CASSSPSRGADEQFF.